This TCR beta chain comes out of a study of identical twins. Study-level findings and limits: Conclusions were based on cross-sectional statistical analysis, without following the same donors. Models predicted less out-of-frame TCR alpha sharing in monozygotic twins than was found.

This clonotype was counted between two and nine times. Its antigen is unidentified. TCRdb analysed the 5' RACE reads with MiXCR anew, one entry per CDR3 protein. Among about 660,000 distinct CDR3 sequences listed, approximately 9% were seen once. Separately, the same data were catalogued under a study of yellow fever vaccine responses in identical twins. As reported in that work: Twins reportedly mounted vaccine T cell responses that seemed partly convergent, partly personalized.

Sample: PBMCs. The source is a woman between 18 and 30 years old in good health.

The CDR3 here is CASSQDQGTSTDTQYF. The CDR3 DNA is TGTGCCAGCAGCCAAGATCAGGGCACTAGCACAGATACGCAGTATTTT. The V call is TRBV14, the J call TRBJ2-3; TRBD1 is a possible D gene (5 bases). This CDR3 is 16 amino acids long. Trimming took 0 bases from V and 0 from J, leaving 10 bases between them. Per the germline V gene, CDR1 is SGHDN and CDR2 is FVKESK.